Below, 25 T cell receptor beta chains from the same sample are listed, as sequenced in a study of CD8 T cells in ankylosing spondylitis. These receptors lack a known antigen. One entry per CDR3 protein, called by TCRdb with MiXCR from the 5' RACE reads. The table has 130,000 or so distinct CDR3 sequences, 17% seen once. General study findings and limits: Blood of patients with ankylosing spondylitis appeared to be characterized by a TCR beta motif of fewer than 10 highly homologous variants.

Sequenced input: blood, either unsorted or a sorted T cell fraction (not recorded which). The receptors shown here come from a male donor with ankylosing spondylitis.

There are a few counts of this clonotype. The chain employs TRBV4-3 and TRBJ2-1; TRBD1 matches 12 bases. Germline loops: CDR1 LGHNA, CDR2 YSLEER. The ends lost 6 bases at V and 8 bases at J; junction bases unmatched: 8. The length of the CDR3 is 15 residues. CDR3 nucleotide sequence: TGCGCCAGCAGAACCGGGACAGGGGGCTTTGATGAGCAGTTCTTC. It translates to CASRTGTGGFDEQFF.

The CDR3 sequence: CASSFSARNEQFF. For the CDR3, the DNA is TGTGCCAGCAGTTTCTCGGCGCGCAATGAGCAGTTCTTC. The V call is TRBV27, the J call TRBJ2-1; D gene ambiguous. The germline CDR1 and CDR2 sequences are MNHEY and SMNVEV (reference sequence). V dropped 3 bases and J dropped 6 bases, with 9 bases sitting between them. The CDR3 spans 13 residues.

This clonotype occurred a few times. This chain uses TRBV29-1 with TRBJ2-7; 10 bases fit TRBD1. In germline, CDR1 is SQVTM, CDR2 ANQGSEA. This CDR3 region has 14 residues. The trim removed 4 bases at V and 5 bases at J, leaving 8 bases unmatched. CDR3 amino acids: CSVGPTGGFDEQYF. The CDR3 nucleotides are TGCAGCGTTGGCCCGACAGGGGGCTTCGACGAGCAGTACTTC.

The rearrangement joins TRBV27 to TRBJ2-7; a possible D gene is TRBD1 (6 bases). The germline V gene has CDR1 MNHEY and CDR2 SMNVEV (reference sequence). There are 14 residues in the CDR3. V was clipped by 10 bases and J by 1 base, with 17 bases between them. The CDR3 is CATETGLRSYEQYF. The DNA of the CDR3 is TGTGCCACCGAAACAGGGTTAAGGTCCTACGAGCAGTACTTC.

This clonotype showed up just a few times. The chain links TRBV20-1 to TRBJ2-7; perhaps TRBD2 as D (6 bases). Looked up from germline, CDR1 is DFQATT and CDR2 is SNEGSKA (reference sequence). This CDR3 region has 14 residues. Trimming pared 3 bases from V and 4 bases from J, leaving 16 bases between. The CDR3 coding sequence is TGCAGTGCTAGGGAAGACGGGAGAGGTTACGAGCAGTACTTC. It specifies CSAREDGRGYEQYF.

The DNA for the CDR3 is TGCGCCAGCAGCTTGGATGCGGGGAACAACGAGCAGTACTTC. Protein: CASSLDAGNNEQYF. The J gene is TRBJ2-7, the V gene TRBV5-1; weak D call: TRBD2 (6 bases). V was shortened by 0 bases and J by 5 bases, with 12 bases between the two germline ends. This CDR3 spans 14 amino acids. CDR1 and CDR2 from the germline V gene are SGHRS and YFSETQ.

The chain recombines TRBV7-8 with TRBJ2-3; the D is unclear. This CDR3 is 15 amino acids long. Looked up from germline, CDR1 is SGHVS and CDR2 is FQNEAQ. V was cut by 1 base and J by 2 bases, with 10 bases left in between. The CDR3, as DNA: TGTGCCAGCAGCTTAGGTTGGCCCCCCACAGATACGCAGTATTTT. Translated: CASSLGWPPTDTQYF.

The V gene is TRBV5-1, the J gene TRBJ2-2; TRBD2 agrees at 9 bases. The CDR3 spans 15 residues. Germline V lookup: CDR1 SGHRS, CDR2 YFSETQ. The V and J ends lost 0 bases and 5 bases, in that order; junction bases with no gene match: 2. As DNA, the CDR3 is TGCGCCAGCAGCTTGGGGCTAGCGGGAACCGGGGAGCTGTTTTTT. Its translation is CASSLGLAGTGELFF.

The rearrangement links TRBV29-1 to TRBJ1-5; 8 nucleotides match TRBD1. This CDR3 comprises 15 residues. Germline lookup yields CDR1 SQVTM and CDR2 ANQGSEA. V lost 6 bases, J lost 0 bases, and 7 bases stayed unmatched. CDR3 region: CSVGQEPFSNQPQHF. CDR3 bases: TGCAGCGTGGGACAGGAGCCCTTTAGCAATCAGCCCCAGCATTTT.

This clonotype appeared a few times. Relative to the germline gene, one junction end is altered; a read error may explain this. The chain links TRBV7-7 to TRBJ2-5, with D perhaps being TRBD1 or TRBD2 (5 bases each). Germline V lookup: CDR1 SSHAT, CDR2 FNYEAQ (reference sequence). The CDR3 covers 15 residues. Here the CDR3 DNA reads TGTGCTAGCAGCTTATCTAGGGGACCTCAAGAGACCCAGTACTTC. Translation gives CASSLSRGPQETQYF.

This clonotype showed up many times. This chain uses TRBV29-1 with TRBJ2-3; 12 bases match TRBD2. The CDR3 is made up of 15 amino acids. The J segment lost 6 bases and the V segment lost 3 bases, leaving 7 bases of the junction unmatched. The V gene's germline CDR1 is SQVTM and CDR2 ANQGSEA. The CDR3: CSVDSLAGGLDTQYF. The CDR3 DNA sequence: TGCAGCGTTGATAGTCTAGCGGGAGGGTTGGATACGCAGTATTTT.

The chain links TRBV5-5 to TRBJ1-1; maybe TRBD1 (6 bases). The CDR3 runs 16 residues. V shed 1 base and J shed 5 bases, with 18 bases lying between them. Germline V CDR1 and CDR2: SGHKS, YYEKEE (reference sequence). CDR3 region: CASSLRGGVRYTEAFF. Written as DNA, the CDR3 is TGTGCCAGCAGCTTGCGAGGGGGGGTGAGATATACTGAAGCTTTCTTT.

The rearrangement links TRBV16 to TRBJ2-7; possibly TRBD1 or TRBD2 for D (5 bases each). The CDR3 runs 12 residues. CDR1 is KGHSY and CDR2 is FQNENV in the germline V gene. Trimming left V 1 base short and J 12 bases short, with 13 bases between. The CDR3 region is CASSQWGLRVYF. CDR3 coding DNA: TGTGCCAGCAGCCAATGGGGGTTACGGGTGTACTTC.

J is TRBJ2-3 and V is TRBV11-2; D perhaps matches TRBD1 (5 bases). V dropped 1 base and J dropped 2 bases, with 13 bases sitting between them. The CDR3 spans 16 residues. The V gene's germline CDR1 is SGHAT and CDR2 FQNNGV. The CDR3 sequence: CASSLAVAGITDTQYF. DNA for the CDR3: TGTGCCAGCAGCTTAGCCGTGGCAGGGATCACAGATACGCAGTATTTT.

V is TRBV27 and J is TRBJ2-1; 7 bases map to TRBD2. Germline CDR1 is MNHEY and CDR2 is SMNVEV (reference sequence). The CDR3 extends over 12 amino acids. Germline trimming cut 8 bases from V and 9 bases from J; bases unmatched to any gene: 7. The CDR3 sequence: CASALGGGEQFF. As DNA, the CDR3 is TGTGCCAGCGCCCTCGGCGGGGGTGAGCAGTTCTTC.

The chain has TRBV27 and TRBJ2-3; TRBD1 agrees at 8 bases. The germline V gene encodes CDR1 MNHEY and CDR2 SMNVEV (reference sequence). This CDR3 spans 14 amino acids. V shed 1 base and J 6 bases; nucleotides not matched to a gene: 3. The DNA for the CDR3 is TGTGCCAGCAGTTTATTGACAGGGGAGGATACGCAGTATTTT. Protein product: CASSLLTGEDTQYF.

This clonotype was recorded a few times. The rearrangement links TRBV7-6 to TRBJ2-7, with 7 bases identical to TRBD2. The CDR3 extends over 12 amino acids. V trimming: 3 bases; J trimming: 6 bases; junction bases outside the gene matches: 2. Germline V lookup: CDR1 SGHVS, CDR2 FNYEAQ. This CDR3 reads CASSLGRGEQYF. The DNA of the CDR3 is TGTGCCAGCAGCTTGGGGAGGGGCGAGCAGTACTTC.

This clonotype was counted a few times. The chain couples TRBV27 to TRBJ2-1, with 7 positions matching TRBD2. Germline trimming cut 5 bases from V and 1 base from J; bases unmatched to any gene: 5. The CDR3 runs to 15 residues. The germline V gene has CDR1 MNHEY and CDR2 SMNVEV (reference sequence). In DNA, the CDR3 is TGTGCCAGCAGTCCCCTAGCGGATTCCTACAATGAGCAGTTCTTC. This sequence encodes CASSPLADSYNEQFF.

This rearrangement joins TRBV9 to TRBJ2-7; 9 nucleotides line up with TRBD2. J was trimmed by 6 bases and V by 3 bases; bases with no gene match: 7. CDR1 and CDR2 from the germline V gene are SGDLS and YYNGEE. The CDR3 is made up of 14 amino acids. The CDR3 region is CASSAWGLASEQYF. Written as DNA, the CDR3 is TGTGCCAGCAGCGCTTGGGGACTAGCCTCCGAGCAGTACTTC.

This clonotype has a handful of counts. The V call is TRBV29-1, the J call TRBJ2-7; the D gene is possibly TRBD2 (6 bases). With 6 bases removed from V and 0 bases from J, the gap between germline ends came to 12 bases. From germline, CDR1 is SQVTM and CDR2 ANQGSEA. The CDR3 is 13 amino acids. The CDR3 is CSVRDFTSYEQYF. CDR3 bases: TGCAGCGTCCGGGACTTCACCTCCTACGAGCAGTACTTC.

At least ten counts were recorded for this clonotype. This chain links TRBV7-9 with TRBJ2-1; D gene ambiguous. Trimming took off 5 bases at V and 9 bases at J, with 11 bases between the two ends. The CDR3 runs to 12 residues. The germline V gene encodes CDR1 SEHNR and CDR2 FQNEAQ (reference sequence). Here the CDR3 DNA reads TGTGCCAGCAGCCAAACACGCGGTGAGCAGTTCTTC. Translating it yields CASSQTRGEQFF. The variable domain in full, with the rest retrieved from reference TRBV7-9 and TRBJ2-1, is DTGVSQNPRHKITKRGQNVTFRCDPISEHNRLYWYRQTLGQGPEFLTYFQNEAQLEKSRLLSDRFSAERPKGSFSTLEIQRTEQGDSAMYLCASSQTRGEQFFGPGTRLTVL.

This clonotype turned up a few times. V gene TRBV4-3 combines with J gene TRBJ1-4, with D hard to call. The V end lost 5 bases, the J end lost 4 bases, and 14 bases lay between the germline ends. From germline, CDR1 is LGHNA and CDR2 YSLEER. The CDR3 has 15 residues. CDR3 in amino acids: CASSGRLGLNEKLFF. CDR3 DNA: TGCGCCAGCAGCGGACGACTAGGGCTTAATGAAAAACTGTTTTTT.

The gene calls are TRBV18 and TRBJ1-4; D is unresolved. This CDR3 contains 13 residues. Germline V lookup: CDR1 KGHSH, CDR2 LQKENI. Trimming removed 2 bases at V and 6 bases at J, with 7 bases between. This CDR3 is CASSPTADEKLFF. In nucleotides, the CDR3 is TGTGCCAGCTCACCAACGGCCGATGAAAAACTGTTTTTT.

This clonotype was found many times. The genes are TRBV12-3 or TRBV12-4 and TRBJ1-5; no definite D call. Deletions cut 6 bases from V and 3 bases from J, with 9 bases between. This CDR3 is 13 amino acids long. CDR3 sequence reads: CASSPRLNQPQHF. CDR3 DNA: TGTGCCAGCAGCCCCCGTCTCAATCAGCCCCAGCATTTT.

The chain links TRBV15 to TRBJ2-6; D gene unclear. Trimming took 6 bases from V and 0 from J, leaving 15 bases between them. This CDR3 spans 17 amino acids. Germline values: CDR1 LNHNV, CDR2 YYDKDF (reference sequence). CDR3 bases: TGTGCCACCAGGTCCGGTGTTCTTGACTCTGGGGCCAACGTCCTGACTTTC. Protein sequence: CATRSGVLDSGANVLTF. The full variable domain, completed using reference TRBV15 and TRBJ2-6, is DAMVIQNPRYQVTQFGKPVTLSCSQTLNHNVMYWYQQKSSQAPKLLFHYYDKDFNNEADTPDNFQSRRPNTSFCFLDIRSPGLGDTAMYLCATRSGVLDSGANVLTFGAGSRLTVL.